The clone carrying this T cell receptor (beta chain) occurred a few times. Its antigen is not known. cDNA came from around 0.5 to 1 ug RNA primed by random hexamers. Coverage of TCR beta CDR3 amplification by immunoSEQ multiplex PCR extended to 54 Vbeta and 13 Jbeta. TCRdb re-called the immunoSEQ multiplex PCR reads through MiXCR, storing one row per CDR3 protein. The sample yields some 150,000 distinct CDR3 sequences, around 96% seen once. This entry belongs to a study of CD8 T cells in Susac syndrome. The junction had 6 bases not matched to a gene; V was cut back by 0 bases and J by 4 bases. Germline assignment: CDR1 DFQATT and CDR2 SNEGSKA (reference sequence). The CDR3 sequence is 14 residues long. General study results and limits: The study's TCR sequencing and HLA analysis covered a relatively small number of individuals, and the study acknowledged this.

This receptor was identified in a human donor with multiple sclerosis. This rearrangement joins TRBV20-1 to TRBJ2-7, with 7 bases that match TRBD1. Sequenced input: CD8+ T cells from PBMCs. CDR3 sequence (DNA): TGCAGTGCTAGAGATCGGGACAGAACTTACGAGCAGTACTTC. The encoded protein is CSARDRDRTYEQYF.